This T cell receptor (beta chain) was sequenced for a study of CD8+ T cells in alopecia areata (dated by TCRdb to the late 2010s). Context from the whole study: Treated patients were enrolled in an open-label pilot trial of oral tofacitinib at 5 to 10 mg twice daily for moderate-to-severe alopecia areata. Tofacitinib was administered for 6 to 18 months, and 6 months of follow-up off drug were then conducted to assess delayed response and recurrence. The SALT score, which quantifies the percentage of affected scalp surface area, was used to measure disease severity in treated patients. High-throughput TCRbeta sequencing was used to examine T cell clonal expansion in alopecia areata in both the C3H/HeJ mouse model and human patients. On the human side, TCRbeta sequencing was run on scalp tissue and on sorted CD4+ and CD8+ peripheral blood T cells from healthy controls and from alopecia areata patients with either patchy or totalis/universalis disease. Patients on tofacitinib were biopsied at baseline and after 4 and 24 weeks of treatment, and several of the patients also had a later scalp biopsy. Scalp clonality was compared among normal scalp (n=4), patchy alopecia areata scalp (n=8), and alopecia totalis/universalis scalp (n=8). The RNA source kit depended on sample type: the PAXgene miRNA kit for fixed scalp, the miRNeasy kit for PBMCs, and the RNeasy kit for mouse skin. TCRbeta CDR3 regions were amplified by immunoSEQ multiplex PCR with 35 Vbeta forward and 13 Jbeta reverse primers. Results the study describes overall, beyond this receptor: Because the treated cohort was small and included a single nonresponder, larger studies are needed to assess links between baseline CD8+ expansion and response. Compared with mice, TCR sequences shared between patients were less clear, possibly partly because of HLA diversity across the patient population. Unlike mouse skin, where gammadelta T cells dominate, normal human skin contains resident alphabeta T cells that get sequenced too, which complicates analysis of the scalp TCR repertoire. Tofacitinib significantly lowered scalp clonality and the number of expanded CD8+ clones among the top 100 scalp clones. Compared with normal scalp, lesional scalp had higher clonality and more expanded CD8+ clones, particularly in alopecia totalis/universalis, a pattern that suggests antigenic drive. During tofacitinib treatment, many expanded lesional clones remained in scalp and blood, and this persistence may partly explain relapse after treatment is stopped.

The method behind the library was the immunoSEQ multiplex PCR assay. For TCR sequencing, RNA was extracted from every sample and reverse transcribed into cDNA to serve as template. SuperScript III was used to make first-strand cDNA, primed with a 2:1 mix of oligo-dT and random hexamers. A synthetic immune receptor repertoire was used to assess amplification bias, and residual bias was removed computationally. Turning to the authors' computational methods: After raw reads were preprocessed to remove errors, the CDR3 was defined following IMGT conventions as running from the conserved cysteine to phenylalanine. Clonality was calculated as 1 minus Shannon entropy normalized by log2 of the number of productive unique TCRs. Whether each scalp clone was CD4 or CD8 was inferred by checking scalp TCRbeta sequences against the CD4 and CD8 repertoires from sorted blood. TCRdb took over this immuneACCESS table, retaining in-frame rearrangements with V and J assigned. Such tables are incomplete; in checked studies, under half of the missing clones stem from an unresolved V gene, and the remainder is unexplained. The DNA gave D and trimming, while V, J and clone size come from that table. The sample table lists 90,000 to 150,000 clones, 50% to 55% of them with a count of one. The leading ten clones occupy around 0.44% of the sample.

Concerning this clone itself: It lacks a known antigen. Base qualities are not provided; no much larger clone lies one nucleotide away.

In the germline V gene, CDR1 corresponds to SQVTM and CDR2 to ANQGSEA. V was cut back by 3 bases and J by 0 bases, leaving a gap of 6 bases between them. Its CDR3 holds 12 amino acids, cysteine through phenylalanine. The kept DNA is CDR3 alone, 36 bases in frame from the first base. The time point label on this specimen signifies: 4 weeks on oral tofacitinib. The treatment or condition label for this specimen denotes: oral pan-JAK inhibitor, 5-10 mg twice daily. From alopecia areata patients, peripheral blood was collected along with lesional scalp punch biopsies. PBMCs were separated by density centrifugation and stained for CD3, CD4 and CD8, after which CD4+ and CD8+ T cells were sorted on a FACSAria.

The origin of this receptor is a human donor with alopecia areata. Source: CD4+ T cells sorted from blood, taken at week 4, from a patient treated with tofacitinib. Recombination joined TRBV29-1 with TRBJ2-7, with the D segment identity uncertain. The nucleotides read TGCAGCGTTGAGTACAACTCCTACGAGCAGTACTTC. Its coded protein is CSVEYNSYEQYF.